These 25 T cell receptor beta chains originate from one sample sequenced in a study of human T cells and chemical hapten exposure. TCRdb fed the RACE reads into MiXCR, producing one record per CDR3 protein. The table has 65,000 to 95,000 distinct CDR3 sequences, 6.5% to 8.5% seen once. As to time point: patch test 2, 6 weeks after DPC sensitization. The sample's treatment: therapeutic diphenylcyclopropenone sensitization with weekly scalp DPC. Material: whole blood, obtained in connection with sensitization to the hapten diphenylcyclopropenone (DPC). Every receptor here comes from a young woman with alopecia areata. Some clones in this sample may be carry-over from other donors' samples.

In this sample, this clonotype turned up many times. V and J are TRBV29-1 and TRBJ2-3, with 7 bases lining up with TRBD1. Trimming took 8 bases from V and 2 from J; bases not matched to a gene: 10. Germline V gene sequence: CDR1 SQVTM, CDR2 ANQGSEA. This CDR3 is built from 14 residues. DNA of the CDR3: TGCAGCCTCCGGAAGACAGGGCTCACAGATACGCAGTATTTT. Its translation is CSLRKTGLTDTQYF.

Ten or more counts support this clonotype. The chain links TRBV6-2 or TRBV6-3 to TRBJ1-3, with D unclear. The CDR3 runs to 19 residues. CDR1 is MNHEY, CDR2 SVGEGT, per germline. The V end lost 0 bases, the J end lost 4 bases, and 22 bases lay between the germline ends. The CDR3 sequence is CASSYSTLRNIGKGNTIYF. Written as DNA, the CDR3 is TGTGCCAGCAGTTACTCGACTCTCCGCAACATTGGGAAAGGAAACACCATATATTTT.

This clonotype occurred a few times. The chain combines TRBV2 with TRBJ1-5; D is unclear. The CDR3 is 12 amino acids. Trimming removed 7 bases at V and 5 bases at J, with 9 bases between. The germline gives CDR1 SNHLY, CDR2 FYNNEI. The CDR3 DNA is TGTGCCAGCACCTGGCAGGATCAGCCCCAGCATTTT. This sequence encodes CASTWQDQPQHF.

This clonotype was detected ten times or more. This rearrangement joins TRBV12-3 or TRBV12-4 to TRBJ1-1; no clear D. V lost 1 base, J lost 1 base, and 4 bases lay in between. There are 13 residues in the CDR3. The CDR3 DNA reads as TGTGCCAGCAGTTTAGACGGGAACACTGAAGCTTTCTTT. Protein: CASSLDGNTEAFF.

This clonotype was detected many times. V usage is TRBV29-1 and J usage is TRBJ2-5; 7 positions agree with TRBD1. The J segment lost 3 bases and the V segment lost 6 bases, leaving 4 bases of the junction unmatched. The CDR3 is 12 amino acids. Germline-derived CDR1 and CDR2 are SQVTM and ANQGSEA. This CDR3 is CSVPGGEETQYF. The CDR3, as DNA: TGCAGCGTCCCAGGGGGAGAAGAGACCCAGTACTTC.

This clonotype has a handful of counts. CDR3 loop: CASKGQGGQPQHF. The CDR3 nucleotides read TGTGCCAGCAAGGGGCAGGGAGGTCAGCCCCAGCATTTT. The V call is TRBV6-5, the J call TRBJ1-5; D perhaps matches TRBD1 (5 bases). Per the germline V gene, CDR1 is MNHEY and CDR2 is SVGAGI. This CDR3 region has 13 residues. V was clipped by 7 bases and J by 6 bases, with 13 bases between them.

The chain links TRBV6-5 to TRBJ2-2; perhaps TRBD2 as D (5 bases). CDR1 is MNHEY, CDR2 SVGAGI, per germline. This CDR3 spans 15 amino acids. Trimming removed 0 bases at V and 6 bases at J, with 11 bases between. The CDR3 sequence is CASSYSHGESGELFF. DNA for the CDR3: TGTGCCAGCAGTTACTCTCATGGGGAGTCCGGGGAGCTGTTTTTT.

In this sample, this clonotype turned up a few times. This chain joins TRBV2 and TRBJ1-4; TRBD1 matches 7 bases. Trimming cost V 6 bases and J 5 bases; bases outside gene matches: 9. CDR3 length: 15 amino acids. Germline V CDR1 and CDR2: SNHLY, FYNNEI. CDR3 residues: CASRSARGQNEKLFF. CDR3 sequence (DNA): TGTGCCAGCAGGTCGGCGCGGGGACAGAATGAAAAACTGTTTTTT.

This clonotype was counted only a few times. This chain links TRBV5-1 with TRBJ1-5; tentative D call: TRBD1 (6 bases). The CDR3 has 14 amino acids. Per germline, CDR1 SGHRS and CDR2 YFSETQ. V lost 2 bases to trimming and J lost 3 bases, with 9 bases between them. CDR3 protein: CASSLGGINQPQHF. In nucleotides, the CDR3 is TGCGCCAGCAGCTTAGGGGGGATCAATCAGCCCCAGCATTTT.

This clonotype was seen ten or more times. The V call is TRBV11-2, the J call TRBJ1-6; perhaps TRBD1 as D (6 bases). V was shortened by 1 base and J by 8 bases, with 18 bases between the two germline ends. CDR3 length: 17 residues. CDR1 and CDR2 from the germline V gene are SGHAT and FQNNGV. CDR3 sequence (DNA): TGTGCCAGCAGCTTAGTTCCGGACAGAGTCGTGGATTCACCCCTCCACTTT. Protein product: CASSLVPDRVVDSPLHF. The full variable domain, with the rest looked up from reference TRBV11-2 and TRBJ1-6, is EAGVAQSPRYKIIEKRQSVAFWCNPISGHATLYWYQQILGQGPKLLIQFQNNGVVDDSQLPKDRFSAERLKGVDSTLKIQPAKLEDSAVYLCASSLVPDRVVDSPLHFGNGTRLTVT.

The rearrangement joins TRBV3-1 to TRBJ1-3, with no clear D. The length of the CDR3 is 13 residues. Germline CDR1 LGHDT, CDR2 YNNKEL (reference sequence). Trimming removed 4 bases from V and 4 bases from J, with 8 bases in between. The CDR3 reads CASSPTSGNTIYF. In DNA, the CDR3 is TGTGCCAGCAGCCCCACGTCCGGAAACACCATATATTTT.

The chain joins TRBV7-2 to TRBJ2-7, with 7 bases that match TRBD1. The CDR3 has 15 residues. Germline CDR1 is SGHTA and CDR2 is FQGNSA. After removal of 4 bases from V and 0 bases from J, the junction contained 6 bases not matched to a gene. The CDR3 DNA is TGTGCCAGCAGCTCCCGGACAGGAAGCTCCTACGAGCAGTACTTC. Protein sequence: CASSSRTGSSYEQYF.

This clonotype has a count of ten or more. The V gene is TRBV30, the J gene TRBJ1-5; 9 bases are a match to TRBD1. Germline V lookup: CDR1 GTSNPN, CDR2 SVGIG (reference sequence). J lost 9 bases, V lost 0 bases, and 6 bases had no gene match. This CDR3 spans 14 amino acids. CDR3 coding DNA: TGTGCCTGGAGTGTACTTGACAGGGGGACGCCCCAGCATTTT. Its protein is CAWSVLDRGTPQHF.

This clonotype appeared many times. The chain combines TRBV12-3 or TRBV12-4 with TRBJ2-3, with TRBD2 identical over 8 bases. The ends lost 6 bases at V and 4 bases at J; junction bases unmatched: 15. The CDR3 has 17 amino acids. CDR3 coding DNA: TGTGCCAGCAGCCCTATCAGCATGAGCGGGGGCTCAGATACGCAGTATTTT. Translation gives CASSPISMSGGSDTQYF.

Ten or more counts support this clonotype. The V gene is TRBV6-5, the J gene TRBJ1-6; D is unresolved. The CDR3 runs to 15 residues. The V gene's germline CDR1 is MNHEY and CDR2 SVGAGI. Trimming cost V 5 bases and J 0 bases, with 8 bases left between them. The CDR3 region has the DNA TGTGCCAGCAGTGATGTGAGCTCCTATAATTCACCCCTCCACTTT. Translation gives CASSDVSSYNSPLHF.

The chain uses TRBV2 and TRBJ2-7; a weak D match, TRBD1 (6 bases). CDR3 length: 14 amino acids. V lost 6 bases to trimming and J lost 2 bases, with 14 bases between them. Germline V CDR1 and CDR2: SNHLY, FYNNEI. In DNA, the CDR3 is TGTGCCAGCAGAGTGGACAGCCAAACCTACGAGCAGTACTTC. Protein sequence: CASRVDSQTYEQYF. Together with reference TRBV2 and TRBJ2-7, the CDR3 gives the full variable domain: EPEVTQTPSHQVTQMGQEVILRCVPISNHLYFYWYRQILGQKVEFLVSFYNNEISEKSEIFDDQFSVERPDGSNFTLKIRSTKLEDSAMYFCASRVDSQTYEQYFGPGTRLTVT.

The chain recombines TRBV7-8 with TRBJ1-2, with TRBD1 identical over 7 bases. From germline, CDR1 is SGHVS and CDR2 FQNEAQ. CDR3 size: 14 residues. The J segment lost 2 bases and the V segment lost 3 bases, leaving 3 bases of the junction unmatched. CDR3 DNA: TGTGCCAGCAGCTTGGCGACAGGGAACTATGGCTACACCTTC. This sequence encodes CASSLATGNYGYTF. Full variable domain (outside the CDR3, taken from reference TRBV7-8 and TRBJ1-2): GAGVSQSPRYKVAKRGQDVALRCDPISGHVSLFWYQQALGQGPEFLTYFQNEAQLDKSGLPSDRFFAERPEGSVSTLKIQRTQQEDSAVYLCASSLATGNYGYTFGSGTRLTVV.

The sample holds many counts of this clonotype. This chain connects TRBV20-1 to TRBJ2-3; 9 bases are a match to TRBD1. V shed 5 bases and J 1 base; nucleotides not matched to a gene: 7. CDR1 is DFQATT, CDR2 SNEGSKA, per germline (reference sequence). The CDR3 has 15 residues. The CDR3 region is CSAARRTGGTDTQYF. The CDR3 DNA reads TGCAGTGCTGCCCGCCGGACAGGGGGCACAGATACGCAGTATTTT.

The chain uses TRBV12-3 or TRBV12-4 and TRBJ2-2; D is ambiguous. CDR3 size: 15 residues. Trimming pared 5 bases from V and 7 bases from J, leaving 17 bases between. The CDR3 bases are TGTGCCAGCAGTCCCCGTGCTTTCGGGTGCGGGGAGCTGTTTTTT. It is translated as CASSPRAFGCGELFF.

This clonotype came up a few times. The rearrangement links TRBV2 to TRBJ1-5; the D gene is possibly TRBD1 (6 bases). V shed 4 bases and J shed 2 bases, with 9 bases lying between them. The CDR3 has 14 amino acids. Looked up from germline, CDR1 is SNHLY and CDR2 is FYNNEI. Here the CDR3 reads CASSAAGGNQPQHF. CDR3 in DNA: TGTGCCAGCAGTGCAGCAGGGGGCAATCAGCCCCAGCATTTT. Full variable domain (outside the CDR3, taken from reference TRBV2 and TRBJ1-5): EPEVTQTPSHQVTQMGQEVILRCVPISNHLYFYWYRQILGQKVEFLVSFYNNEISEKSEIFDDQFSVERPDGSNFTLKIRSTKLEDSAMYFCASSAAGGNQPQHFGDGTRLSIL.

The table lists this clonotype with a count of one. Its ends do not fully match the called genes, so a read error is possible. The V and J genes are TRBV5-1 and TRBJ2-1, with D possibly TRBD2 on 5 matching bases. The CDR3 has 15 residues. Germline V gene data show CDR1 as SGHRS and CDR2 as YFSETQ. The CDR3 bases are TGCACCAGCAGCTTCACCAGCGGTGCATACAATGAGCAGTTCTTC. Translated, it gives CTSSFTSGAYNEQFF.

This clonotype was detected only a few times. This sequence may be a read error, since a much larger clone differs from it by one base. The chain recombines TRBV19 with TRBJ2-6; either TRBD1 or TRBD2 may supply D (5 bases each). Germline V CDR1 and CDR2: LNHDA, SQIVND (reference sequence). CDR3 size: 16 residues. CDR3 bases: TGTGCCAGTATCTTGGGGACCCGCTCTGGGGCCAACGTCCTGAATTTC. Protein product: CASILGTRSGANVLNF.

The table lists this clonotype with many counts. This chain connects TRBV24-1 to TRBJ1-2; D ambiguous. The CDR3 has 11 residues. CDR1 is KGHDR, CDR2 SFDVKD, per germline. V dropped 3 bases and J dropped 6 bases, with 4 bases sitting between them. The CDR3 here is CATSDKHGYTF. CDR3 nucleotide sequence: TGTGCCACCAGTGATAAGCATGGCTACACCTTC.

The genes are TRBV29-1 and TRBJ1-2; D is perhaps TRBD1 (5 bases). Deletions cut 6 bases from V and 1 base from J, with 12 bases between. The germline gives CDR1 SQVTM, CDR2 ANQGSEA. This CDR3 has 13 residues. CDR3 sequence reads: CSVRDPLNYGYTF. The CDR3 DNA reads TGCAGCGTGCGGGACCCACTTAACTATGGCTACACCTTC.

This clonotype was seen only a few times. This chain links TRBV6-2 or TRBV6-3 with TRBJ2-7; TRBD2 agrees at 9 bases. V lost 5 bases and J lost 4; bases outside the gene matches: 12. The CDR3 has 16 residues. In germline, CDR1 is MNHEY, CDR2 SVGEGT. DNA for the CDR3: TGTGCCAGCAGTCCGATACAGACTAGCGGAGGATACGAGCAGTACTTC. Translating it yields CASSPIQTSGGYEQYF.